Below, one T cell receptor (beta chain) is given with its context. Its antigen remains unidentified. A second about 7 to 11 cycle PCR used barcoded and J-beta primers. Each cDNA molecule received a tag from a template-switch adaptor that had 12 random nucleotides. A single record per CDR3 protein comes from TCRdb applying MiXCR to the 5' RACE reads. This sample has roughly 860,000 distinct CDR3 sequences, with 62% found just once. Isolation of PBMCs gave at least 7 million cells per sample. This entry comes from a study of blood T cells in healthy people across ages. General observations from the study: Researchers report that TCR beta diversity correlated strongly with naive T cell percentage.

The sequencing input was blood. The TCR originated in a man aged 25 to 40 in good health.

The DNA for the CDR3 is TGTGCCAGTAGTGTGTCGGGACTAGCGGATTACAATGAGCAGTTCTTC. This sequence encodes CASSVSGLADYNEQFF. The chain is built from TRBV9 and TRBJ2-1, with 11 positions matching TRBD2. Looked up from germline, CDR1 is SGDLS and CDR2 is YYNGEE. CDR3 length equals 16 residues. V gave up 8 bases and J gave up 4 bases; unmatched junction bases: 11.